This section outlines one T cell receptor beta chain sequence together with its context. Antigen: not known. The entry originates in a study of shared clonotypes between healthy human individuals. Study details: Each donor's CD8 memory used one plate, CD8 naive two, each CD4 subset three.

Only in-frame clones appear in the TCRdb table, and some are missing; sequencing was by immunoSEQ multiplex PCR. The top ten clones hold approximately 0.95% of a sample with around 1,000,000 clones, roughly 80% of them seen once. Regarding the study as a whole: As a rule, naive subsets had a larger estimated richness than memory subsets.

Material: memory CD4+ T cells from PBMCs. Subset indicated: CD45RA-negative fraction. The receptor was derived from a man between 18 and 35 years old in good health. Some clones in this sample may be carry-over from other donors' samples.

The CDR3 region has the DNA TGTGCCAGCTCATCATCCCTCCGCGGGGAGCTGTTTTTT. It codes for CASSSSLRGELFF. The J gene is TRBJ2-2, the V gene TRBV18; D uncertain. The CDR3 spans 13 residues. The germline V gene encodes CDR1 KGHSH and CDR2 LQKENI. The V end was cut by 5 bases, the J end by 7 bases, with 11 bases between. The full variable domain, its missing parts supplied by reference TRBV18 and TRBJ2-2, is NAGVMQNPRHLVRRRGQEARLRCSPMKGHSHVYWYRQLPEEGLKFMVYLQKENIIDESGMPKERFSAEFPKEGPSILRIQQVVRGDSAAYFCASSSSLRGELFFGEGSRLTVL.